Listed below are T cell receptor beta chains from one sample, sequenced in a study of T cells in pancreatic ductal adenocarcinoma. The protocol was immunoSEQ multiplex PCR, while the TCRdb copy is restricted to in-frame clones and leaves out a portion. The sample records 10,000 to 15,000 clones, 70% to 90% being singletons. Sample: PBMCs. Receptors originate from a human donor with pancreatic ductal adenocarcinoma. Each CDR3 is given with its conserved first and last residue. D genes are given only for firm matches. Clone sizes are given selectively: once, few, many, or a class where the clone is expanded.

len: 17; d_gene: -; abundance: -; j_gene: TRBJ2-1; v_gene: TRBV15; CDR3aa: CATSRDFIGISLNEQFF; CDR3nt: TGTGCCACCAGCAGAGATTTTATTGGGATTTCCCTCAATGAGCAGTTCTTC
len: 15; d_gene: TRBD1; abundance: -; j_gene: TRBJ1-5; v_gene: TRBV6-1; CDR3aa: CASKIWTGNNQPQHF; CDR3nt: TGTGCCAGCAAAATTTGGACAGGCAATAATCAGCCCCAGCATTTT
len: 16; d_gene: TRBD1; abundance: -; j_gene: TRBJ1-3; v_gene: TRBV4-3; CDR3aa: CASSQESQGAGNTIYF; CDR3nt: TGCGCCAGCAGCCAAGAATCCCAGGGGGCTGGAAACACCATATATTTT
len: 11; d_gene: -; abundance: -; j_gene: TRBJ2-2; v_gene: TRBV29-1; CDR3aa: CSAGETGELFF; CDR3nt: TGCAGCGCCGGGGAAACCGGGGAGCTGTTTTTT
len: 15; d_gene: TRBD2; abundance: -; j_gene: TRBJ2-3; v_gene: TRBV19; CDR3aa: CASSIRRGGTDTQYF; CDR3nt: TGTGCCAGTAGTATCCGGCGGGGGGGCACAGATACGCAGTATTTT
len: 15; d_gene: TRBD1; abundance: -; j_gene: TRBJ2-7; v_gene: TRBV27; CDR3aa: CASSGQALNEDEQYF; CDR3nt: TGTGCCAGCAGTGGACAGGCACTTAATGAAGACGAGCAGTACTTC
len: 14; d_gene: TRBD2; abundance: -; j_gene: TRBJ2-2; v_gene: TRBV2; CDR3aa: CASSVGTSTGELFF; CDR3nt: TGTGCCAGCAGTGTCGGGACTAGCACCGGGGAGCTGTTTTTT
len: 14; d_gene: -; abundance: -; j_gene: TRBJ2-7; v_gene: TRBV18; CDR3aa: CASSPTESSYEQYF; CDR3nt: TGTGCCAGCTCACCGACTGAAAGCTCCTACGAGCAGTACTTC
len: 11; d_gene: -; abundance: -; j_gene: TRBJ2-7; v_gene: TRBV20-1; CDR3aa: CSGADAYEQYF; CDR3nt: TGCAGTGGGGCTGACGCCTACGAGCAGTACTTC
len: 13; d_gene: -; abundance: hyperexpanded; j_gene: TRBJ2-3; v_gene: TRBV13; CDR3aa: CASSLNGQNTQYF; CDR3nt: TGTGCCAGCAGTCTCAATGGCCAAAATACGCAGTATTTT
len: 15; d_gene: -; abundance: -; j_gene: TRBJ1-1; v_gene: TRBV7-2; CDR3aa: CASSLASGARTEAFF; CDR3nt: TGTGCCAGCAGCTTAGCGTCAGGGGCTCGCACTGAAGCTTTCTTT
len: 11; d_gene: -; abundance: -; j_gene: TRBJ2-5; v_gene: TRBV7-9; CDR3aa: CASSGRETQYF; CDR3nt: TGTGCCAGCAGCGGGAGGGAGACCCAGTACTTC
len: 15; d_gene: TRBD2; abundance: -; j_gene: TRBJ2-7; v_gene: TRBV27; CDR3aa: CASSLMGGNPYEQYF; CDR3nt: TGTGCCAGCAGTTTGATGGGGGGGAACCCCTACGAGCAGTACTTC
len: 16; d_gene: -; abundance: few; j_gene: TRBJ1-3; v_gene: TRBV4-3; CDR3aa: CASSQDGKTSGNTIYF; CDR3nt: TGCGCCAGCAGCCAAGATGGGAAGACCTCTGGAAACACCATATATTTT
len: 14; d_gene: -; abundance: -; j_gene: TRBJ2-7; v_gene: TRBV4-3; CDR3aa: CASSQDWASYEQYF; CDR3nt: TGCGCCAGCAGCCAAGATTGGGCCTCCTACGAGCAGTACTTC
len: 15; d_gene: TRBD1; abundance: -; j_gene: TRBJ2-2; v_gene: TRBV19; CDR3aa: CASSPRDRGTGELFF; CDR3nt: TGTGCCAGTAGTCCGAGAGACAGGGGCACCGGGGAGCTGTTTTTT
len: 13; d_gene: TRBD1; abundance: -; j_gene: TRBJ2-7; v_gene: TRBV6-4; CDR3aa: CVIYRGSSYEQYF; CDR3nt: TGTGTGATATACAGGGGGAGCTCCTACGAGCAGTACTTC
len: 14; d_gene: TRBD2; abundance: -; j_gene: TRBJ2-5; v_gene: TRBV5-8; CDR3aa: CASSSSGSRETQYF; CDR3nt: TGTGCCAGCAGCTCTAGCGGGAGTAGAGAGACCCAGTACTTC
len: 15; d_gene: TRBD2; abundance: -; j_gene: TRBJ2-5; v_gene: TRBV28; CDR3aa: CASSFLAGVGETQYF; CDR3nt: TGTGCCAGCAGTTTTCTAGCGGGAGTTGGAGAGACCCAGTACTTC
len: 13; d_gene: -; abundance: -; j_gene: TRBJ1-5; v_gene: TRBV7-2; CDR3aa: CASSPQVPQAQHF; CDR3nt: TGTGCCAGCAGCCCTCAGGTTCCCCAAGCTCAGCATTTT
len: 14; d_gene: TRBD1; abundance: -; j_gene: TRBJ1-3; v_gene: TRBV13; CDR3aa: CASSLTGAGNTIYF; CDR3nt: TGTGCCAGCAGCTTAACAGGGGCAGGAAACACCATATATTTT
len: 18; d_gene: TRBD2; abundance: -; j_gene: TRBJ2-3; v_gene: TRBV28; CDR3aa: CASSPPPAGGGKGYTQYF; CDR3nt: TGTGCCAGCAGTCCGCCCCCAGCGGGAGGGGGGAAGGGATATACGCAGTATTTT
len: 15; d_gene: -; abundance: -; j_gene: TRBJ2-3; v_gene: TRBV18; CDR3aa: CASSPMGLITDTQYF; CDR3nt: TGTGCCAGCTCACCCATGGGACTGATCACAGATACGCAGTATTTT
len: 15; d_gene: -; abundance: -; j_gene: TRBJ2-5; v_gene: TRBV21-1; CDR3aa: CASSKIGTQEETQYF; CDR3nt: TGTGCCAGCAGCAAAATAGGGACGCAGGAAGAGACCCAGTACTTC
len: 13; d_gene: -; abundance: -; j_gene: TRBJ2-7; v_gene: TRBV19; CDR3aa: CASSTGYAYEQYF; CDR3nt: TGTGCCAGTAGTACAGGGTACGCCTACGAGCAGTACTTC
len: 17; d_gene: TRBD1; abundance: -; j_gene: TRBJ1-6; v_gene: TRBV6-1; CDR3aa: CASSEAWTGIHNSPLHF; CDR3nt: TGTGCCAGCAGTGAAGCGTGGACAGGGATTCATAATTCACCCCTCCACTTT
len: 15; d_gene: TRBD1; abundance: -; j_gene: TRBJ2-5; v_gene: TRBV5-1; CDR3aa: CASSLGTGLGETQYF; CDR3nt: TGCGCCAGCAGCTTAGGGACAGGGTTGGGGGAGACCCAGTACTTC
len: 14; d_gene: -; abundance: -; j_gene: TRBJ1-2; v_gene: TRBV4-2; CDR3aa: CASSQDVGNYGYTF; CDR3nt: TGTGCCAGCAGCCAAGACGTAGGGAACTATGGCTACACCTTC
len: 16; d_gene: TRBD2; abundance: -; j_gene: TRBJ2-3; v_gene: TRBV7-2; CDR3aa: CASSFGTSGGTDTQYF; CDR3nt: TGTGCCAGCAGCTTTGGGACTAGCGGGGGCACAGATACGCAGTATTTT
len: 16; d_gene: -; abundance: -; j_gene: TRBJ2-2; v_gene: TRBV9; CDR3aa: CASSVAGSGGTGELFF; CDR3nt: TGTGCCAGCAGCGTAGCCGGGAGCGGCGGCACCGGGGAGCTGTTTTTT
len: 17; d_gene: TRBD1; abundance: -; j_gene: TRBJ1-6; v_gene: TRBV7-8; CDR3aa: CASNPTSGGARLSPLHF; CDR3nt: TGTGCCAGCAACCCAACGTCAGGGGGGGCGAGGCTCTCACCCCTCCACTTT
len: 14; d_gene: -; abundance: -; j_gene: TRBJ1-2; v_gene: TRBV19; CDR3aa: CATSPGFTNYGYTF; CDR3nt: TGTGCCACCTCCCCCGGCTTCACTAACTATGGCTACACCTTC
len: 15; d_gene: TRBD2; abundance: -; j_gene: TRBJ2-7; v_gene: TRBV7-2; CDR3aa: CASSLDAGGWYEQYF; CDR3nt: TGTGCCAGCAGCTTAGATGCGGGAGGGTGGTACGAGCAGTACTTC
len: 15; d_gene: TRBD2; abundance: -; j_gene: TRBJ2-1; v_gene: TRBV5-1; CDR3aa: CASSSGTSSYNEQFF; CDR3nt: TGCGCCAGCAGCTCGGGGACTAGCTCCTACAATGAGCAGTTCTTC
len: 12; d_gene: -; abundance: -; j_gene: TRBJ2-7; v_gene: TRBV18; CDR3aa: CASSPSGDEQYF; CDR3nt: TGTGCCAGCTCACCCTCCGGGGACGAGCAGTACTTC
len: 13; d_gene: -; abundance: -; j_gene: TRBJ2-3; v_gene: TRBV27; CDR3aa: CASSLSRLNDRYF; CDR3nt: TGTGCCAGCAGTTTATCTCGACTAAACGATAGGTATTTT
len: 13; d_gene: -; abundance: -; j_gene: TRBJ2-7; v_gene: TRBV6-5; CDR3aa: CASSRMGRIQQYF; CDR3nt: TGTGCCAGCAGCCGAATGGGACGGATACAGCAGTACTTC
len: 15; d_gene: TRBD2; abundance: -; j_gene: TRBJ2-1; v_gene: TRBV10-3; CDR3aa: CAISDSRLAGNEQFF; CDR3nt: TGTGCCATCAGTGACTCTCGACTAGCGGGCAATGAGCAGTTCTTC
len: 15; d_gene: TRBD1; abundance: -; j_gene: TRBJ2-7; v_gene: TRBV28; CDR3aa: CASVLGTGNSYEQYF; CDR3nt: TGTGCCAGCGTACTCGGGACAGGAAACTCCTACGAGCAGTACTTC
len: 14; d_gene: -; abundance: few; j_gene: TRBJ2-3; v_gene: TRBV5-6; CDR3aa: CASSPDGDTDTQYF; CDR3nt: TGTGCCAGCAGCCCGGACGGGGACACAGATACGCAGTATTTT
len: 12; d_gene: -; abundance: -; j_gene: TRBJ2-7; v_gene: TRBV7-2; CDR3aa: CASSPRAGEQYF; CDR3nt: TGTGCCAGCAGCCCCAGGGCGGGCGAGCAGTACTTC
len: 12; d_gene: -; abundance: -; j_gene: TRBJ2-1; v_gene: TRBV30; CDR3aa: CAWSVAGDEQFF; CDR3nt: TGTGCCTGGAGTGTAGCGGGCGATGAGCAGTTCTTC
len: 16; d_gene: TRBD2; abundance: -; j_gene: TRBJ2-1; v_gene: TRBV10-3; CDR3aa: CAISDPTSGSYNEQFF; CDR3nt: TGTGCCATCAGTGACCCGACTAGCGGTTCCTACAATGAGCAGTTCTTC
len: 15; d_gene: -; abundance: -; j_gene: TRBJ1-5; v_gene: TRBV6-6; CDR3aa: CASSYTGFGNQPQHF; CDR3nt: TGTGCCAGCAGCTACACGGGCTTCGGCAATCAGCCCCAGCATTTT
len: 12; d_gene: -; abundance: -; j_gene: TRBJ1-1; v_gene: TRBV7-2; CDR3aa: CASSFGVSEAFF; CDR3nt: TGTGCCAGCAGCTTCGGGGTCAGTGAAGCTTTCTTT
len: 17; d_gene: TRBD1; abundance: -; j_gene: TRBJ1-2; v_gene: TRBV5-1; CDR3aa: CASSLGARQGANYGYTF; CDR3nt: TGCGCCAGCAGCTTGGGAGCCCGTCAGGGGGCCAACTATGGCTACACCTTC
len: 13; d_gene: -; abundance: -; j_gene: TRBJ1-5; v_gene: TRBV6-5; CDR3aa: CASGGVGNQPQHF; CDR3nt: TGTGCCAGCGGGGGAGTTGGCAATCAGCCCCAGCATTTT
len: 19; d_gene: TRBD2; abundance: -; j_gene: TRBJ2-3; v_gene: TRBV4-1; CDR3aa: CASSQDGLAGGRNTDTQYF; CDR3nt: TGCGCCAGCAGCCAAGATGGGCTAGCGGGGGGCCGAAACACAGATACGCAGTATTTT
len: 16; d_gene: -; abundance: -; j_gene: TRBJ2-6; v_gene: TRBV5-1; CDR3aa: CASSLAGGSGANVLTF; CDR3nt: TGCGCCAGCAGCTTGGCCGGAGGGTCTGGGGCCAACGTCCTGACTTTC
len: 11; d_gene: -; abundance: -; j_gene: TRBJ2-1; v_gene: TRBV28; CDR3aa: CASSAGYLQFF; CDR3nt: TGTGCCAGCAGCGCAGGGTACCTGCAGTTCTTC
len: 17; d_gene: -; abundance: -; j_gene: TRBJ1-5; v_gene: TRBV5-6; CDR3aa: CASSLAGGQLSNQPQHF; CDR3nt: TGTGCCAGCAGCTTGGCGGGGGGGCAGCTTAGCAATCAGCCCCAGCATTTT
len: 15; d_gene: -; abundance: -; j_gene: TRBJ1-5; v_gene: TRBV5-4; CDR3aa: CASSFSPGYNQPQHF; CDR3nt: TGTGCCAGCAGCTTCTCTCCGGGCTACAATCAGCCCCAGCATTTT
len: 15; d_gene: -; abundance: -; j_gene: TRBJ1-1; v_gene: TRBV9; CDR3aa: CASSVDLGGRDIAFF; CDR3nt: TGTGCCAGCAGCGTAGATTTAGGGGGGAGGGATATCGCTTTCTTT
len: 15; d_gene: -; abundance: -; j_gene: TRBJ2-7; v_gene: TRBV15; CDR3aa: CATSLLGGGLYEQYF; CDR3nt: TGTGCCACCAGCCTGCTGGGTGGAGGACTCTACGAGCAGTACTTC